The 19 T cell receptor beta chains in this list originate from one sample, sequenced in a study of response to subunit inactivated influenza vaccine. TCRdb reprocessed the RT-PCR reads with MiXCR, giving one entry per CDR3 protein. The data contain 400,000 to 650,000 distinct CDR3 sequences, less than 7.5% of them singletons. Specimen: PBMCs from blood, collected around 25 months after vaccination. Every receptor here comes from a man between 50 and 75 years old who received an inactivated influenza vaccine.

The chain employs TRBV29-1 and TRBJ2-3; D is uncertain. The V and J ends lost 5 bases and 1 base respectively, with 10 bases between them. Germline V gene lookup returns CDR1 SQVTM and CDR2 ANQGSEA. The CDR3 sequence is 13 residues long. CDR3 region: CSVRNTRTDTQYF. The CDR3 DNA sequence: TGCAGCGTTCGGAACACGCGCACAGATACGCAGTATTTT.

The table lists this clonotype with a few counts. The genes are TRBV19 and TRBJ2-1, with D hard to call. This CDR3 is built from 15 residues. The V end lost 3 bases, the J end lost 3 bases, and 12 bases lay between the germline ends. Germline assignment: CDR1 LNHDA and CDR2 SQIVND (reference sequence). The CDR3 sequence: CASSIRQSYYNEQFF. In nucleotides, the CDR3 is TGTGCCAGTAGTATCCGGCAGTCGTACTACAATGAGCAGTTCTTC. The full variable domain, completed using reference TRBV19 and TRBJ2-1, is DGGITQSPKYLFRKEGQNVTLSCEQNLNHDAMYWYRQDPGQGLRLIYYSQIVNDFQKGDIAEGYSVSREKKESFPLTVTSAQKNPTAFYLCASSIRQSYYNEQFFGPGTRLTVL.

V usage is TRBV4-2 and J usage is TRBJ2-5; TRBD2 agrees at 10 bases. This CDR3 region has 16 residues. Germline loops: CDR1 LGHNA, CDR2 YNFKEQ. V lost 1 base and J lost 2; bases outside the gene matches: 4. The CDR3 sequence: CASSQGISGGQETQYF. As DNA, the CDR3 is TGTGCCAGCAGCCAAGGGATTAGCGGGGGGCAAGAGACCCAGTACTTC.

The chain links TRBV2 to TRBJ2-7; 8 nucleotides agree with TRBD1. This CDR3 region has 19 residues. Germline CDR1 reads SNHLY; CDR2 reads FYNNEI. Trimming removed 11 bases from V and 4 bases from J; junction bases left unmatched: 28. The chain's CDR3 is CAYRPPSGGGRLFEYEQYF. The CDR3 coding sequence is TGTGCCTATCGCCCCCCATCAGGGGGCGGCAGGTTGTTCGAATACGAGCAGTACTTC.

This clonotype was found many times. V usage is TRBV6-4 and J usage is TRBJ1-3; 8 nucleotides match TRBD1. Trimming at V came to 2 bases and at J to 3 bases, leaving 9 bases not matched to a gene. This CDR3 has 17 residues. CDR1 and CDR2 (germline): MRHNA, SNTAGT. The CDR3 DNA is TGTGCCAGCAGTGACCCCAGGACAGGGACTCTTGGAAACACCATATATTTT. Translated, it gives CASSDPRTGTLGNTIYF.

There are a few counts of this clonotype. The chain uses TRBV15 and TRBJ2-2, with unresolved D. This CDR3 is built from 14 residues. CDR1 and CDR2 (germline): LNHNV, YYDKDF (reference sequence). Trimming left V 5 bases short and J 5 bases short, with 12 bases between. In DNA, the CDR3 is TGTGCCACCAGCTTCCAGTATGAAACCGGGGAGCTGTTTTTT. Translating it yields CATSFQYETGELFF.

The chain has TRBV12-3 or TRBV12-4 and TRBJ2-7; the D gene is possibly TRBD1 (6 bases). V was shortened by 1 base and J by 6 bases, with 10 bases between the two germline ends. This CDR3 spans 13 amino acids. The CDR3: CASSLGTGIEQYF. CDR3 nucleotides: TGTGCCAGCAGTTTAGGAACAGGGATCGAGCAGTACTTC.

This clonotype was detected ten times or more. This rearrangement joins TRBV7-2 to TRBJ2-3, with 8 bases matching TRBD1. V was clipped by 5 bases and J by 0 bases; unmatched bases: 4. Germline-derived CDR1 and CDR2 are SGHTA and FQGNSA. This CDR3 region has 15 residues. The CDR3 sequence is CASSRWDRSTDTQYF. The CDR3 bases are TGTGCCAGCAGCCGATGGGACAGGAGCACAGATACGCAGTATTTT.

The rearrangement joins TRBV5-4 to TRBJ2-5; unclear D gene. The length of the CDR3 is 12 residues. Trimming shortened V by 1 base and J by 5 bases, and 6 bases separated the two germline ends. The V gene's germline CDR1 is SGHNT and CDR2 YYREEE (reference sequence). The CDR3: CASSLYPETQYF. CDR3 sequence (DNA): TGTGCCAGCAGCTTGTATCCCGAGACCCAGTACTTC.

In this sample, this clonotype turned up a few times. The V and J genes are TRBV7-2 and TRBJ1-2; D remains ambiguous. The V gene lost 1 base and the J gene lost 1 base, with 7 bases spanning the gap. The CDR3 consists of 14 residues. Germline V lookup: CDR1 SGHTA, CDR2 FQGNSA. The CDR3 DNA sequence: TGTGCCAGCAGCTTAGGACGGGGTAACTATGGCTACACCTTC. Its protein is CASSLGRGNYGYTF.

The CDR3 region has the DNA TGTGCCAGCAGCTTAGCGTTTGGCGGGAGTCAGAGAGAGACCCAGTACTTC. Residues: CASSLAFGGSQRETQYF. The chain uses TRBV7-6 and TRBJ2-5, with 7 bases that match TRBD2. This CDR3 comprises 17 residues. The V and J ends lost 0 bases and 4 bases, in that order; junction bases with no gene match: 11. The germline V gene encodes CDR1 SGHVS and CDR2 FNYEAQ.

The rearrangement joins TRBV5-1 to TRBJ2-3, with TRBD2 as a possible D gene (7 bases). The CDR3 totals 16 residues. V lost 6 bases and J lost 5, with 22 bases in between. The germline CDR1 and CDR2 sequences are SGHRS and YFSETQ. CDR3: CASKLLLGGREDTQYF. In DNA, the CDR3 is TGCGCCAGCAAACTTCTCCTCGGGGGGCGGGAAGATACGCAGTATTTT.

In its sample, this clonotype was seen many times. The V gene is TRBV11-2, the J gene TRBJ2-2; weak D call: TRBD2 (6 bases). Looked up from germline, CDR1 is SGHAT and CDR2 is FQNNGV. V gave up 1 base and J gave up 4 bases, with 10 bases separating them. This CDR3 is 15 amino acids long. The CDR3 spells CASSLAGRRTGELFF. DNA of the CDR3: TGTGCCAGCAGCTTAGCAGGGAGGCGCACCGGGGAGCTGTTTTTT.

This clonotype was detected ten times or more. CDR3 DNA sequence: TGCGCCAGCAGCCACCCGGGACCGACCAATCAGCCCCAGCATTTT. Its protein is CASSHPGPTNQPQHF. The chain recombines TRBV4-1 with TRBJ1-5; D may be TRBD1 (5 bases). CDR3 length equals 15 residues. CDR1 is MGHRA and CDR2 is YSYEKL in the germline V gene. V was shortened by 3 bases and J by 3 bases, with 12 bases between the two germline ends.

The chain is built from TRBV7-2 and TRBJ2-3; maybe TRBD2 (7 bases). From germline, CDR1 is SGHTA and CDR2 FQGNSA. The CDR3 is 16 residues long. V dropped 6 bases and J dropped 4 bases, with 20 bases sitting between them. CDR3 nucleotide sequence: TGTGCCAGCAGACCGGGGGGCGGGCTTCGGGCAGATACGCAGTATTTT. Protein sequence: CASRPGGGLRADTQYF.

This sequence joins TRBV4-1 and TRBJ2-3, with D perhaps matching TRBD1 (6 bases). Germline loops: CDR1 MGHRA, CDR2 YSYEKL. Trimming pared 2 bases from V and 1 base from J, leaving 16 bases between. The length of the CDR3 is 17 residues. CDR3 nucleotide sequence: TGCGCCAGCAGCCAACTCGCAGGGGTGAAAGGCACAGATACGCAGTATTTT. It translates to CASSQLAGVKGTDTQYF.

This rearrangement joins TRBV11-2 to TRBJ2-1, with no clear D. This CDR3 contains 13 residues. Looked up from germline, CDR1 is SGHAT and CDR2 is FQNNGV. Trimming stripped 2 bases from V and 6 bases from J, with 8 bases between. The CDR3 loop reads CASSLSLSNEQFF. As DNA, the CDR3 is TGTGCCAGCAGCTTAAGCCTCTCCAATGAGCAGTTCTTC.

The chain has TRBV11-2 and TRBJ1-1; D is unresolved. The CDR3 runs to 15 residues. Per germline, CDR1 SGHAT and CDR2 FQNNGV. Trimming stripped 5 bases from V and 4 bases from J, with 17 bases between. DNA of the CDR3: TGTGCCAGCAGCCCGAGTAGGCAACACAGCACTGAAGCTTTCTTT. Its translation: CASSPSRQHSTEAFF. Combining the CDR3 with reference TRBV11-2 and TRBJ1-1 gives the whole variable domain EAGVAQSPRYKIIEKRQSVAFWCNPISGHATLYWYQQILGQGPKLLIQFQNNGVVDDSQLPKDRFSAERLKGVDSTLKIQPAKLEDSAVYLCASSPSRQHSTEAFFGQGTRLTVV.

V gene TRBV3-1 combines with J gene TRBJ1-1; 9 nucleotides match TRBD1. CDR1 LGHDT and CDR2 YNNKEL come from the germline V gene (reference sequence). The CDR3 runs to 16 residues. After removal of 4 bases from V and 1 base from J, the junction contained 7 bases not matched to a gene. The CDR3 DNA sequence: TGTGCCAGCAGCCCAACGACAGGGGGACGGAACACTGAAGCTTTCTTT. Amino acids: CASSPTTGGRNTEAFF.